The 30 T cell receptor beta chains reported below all come from one sample, sequenced in a study of CD4 T cells in relation to SARS-CoV-2 and coronaviruses. Unexposed donor CD4+ T cells date from about 2011-2018, before the COVID-19 pandemic. After ten to eleven days of culture, CD4+ T cells were isolated. Their antigens remain unidentified. Sequenced by immunoSEQ multiplex PCR; TCRdb stores in-frame clones only, minus some. The profile shows nearly 30,000 clones, around three quarters of them singletons. Sequences were obtained from CD4+ T cells from PBMCs, cultured in vitro. These TCRs come from a human donor in good health.

The V call is TRBV3-1 (or the pseudogene TRBV3-2), the J call TRBJ1-5; the D is unclear. The germline V and J ends were trimmed by 4 bases and 0 bases, with 25 bases remaining between them. The CDR3 runs 20 residues. Germline CDR1 and CDR2: LGHDT and YNNKEL (reference sequence). Here the CDR3 DNA reads TGTGCCAGCAGCCTCATCCCACGGCCAGCCCCTAATTATAGCAATCAGCCCCAGCATTTT. Its protein product is CASSLIPRPAPNYSNQPQHF.

The chain combines TRBV19 with TRBJ2-1; 10 bases align to TRBD2. The germline CDR1 and CDR2 sequences are LNHDA and SQIVND (reference sequence). Trimming at V came to 4 bases and at J to 8 bases, leaving 14 bases not matched to a gene. The CDR3 consists of 17 residues. CDR3 region: CASSNYRGAGGPDEQFF. The CDR3 bases are TGTGCCAGTAGTAACTACCGGGGAGCGGGAGGGCCAGATGAGCAGTTCTTC.

The chain joins TRBV7-2 to TRBJ2-7; 13 bases fit TRBD2. This CDR3 spans 15 amino acids. The V segment lost 4 bases and the J segment 3 bases; nucleotides outside the gene matches: 3. Germline loops: CDR1 SGHTA, CDR2 FQGNSA. The CDR3 DNA is TGTGCCAGCAGCTCAGGGACTAGCGGGGTCTACGAGCAGTACTTC. It yields the protein CASSSGTSGVYEQYF.

V gene TRBV11-2 combines with J gene TRBJ2-2, with 9 positions matching TRBD1. V lost 5 bases to trimming and J lost 3 bases; unmatched junction nucleotides: 7. CDR3 length: 16 amino acids. In germline, CDR1 is SGHAT, CDR2 FQNNGV. CDR3 sequence: CASSRRGTGHTGELFF. In nucleotides, the CDR3 is TGTGCCAGCAGCCGGCGGGGGACAGGGCACACCGGGGAGCTGTTTTTT.

The chain is built from TRBV11-2 and TRBJ2-1, with 8 nucleotides matching TRBD2. Germline values: CDR1 SGHAT, CDR2 FQNNGV. This CDR3 is built from 15 residues. The ends lost 3 bases at V and 7 bases at J; junction bases unmatched: 8. The CDR3, as DNA: TGTGCCAGCAGCTTTTCGGCGGGAGGCGGGAATGAGCAGTTCTTC. This sequence encodes CASSFSAGGGNEQFF.

The chain carries TRBV7-8 and TRBJ1-4; D remains unclear. There are 15 residues in the CDR3. With 1 base removed from V and 8 bases from J, the gap between germline ends came to 14 bases. CDR1 is SGHVS and CDR2 is FQNEAQ in the germline V gene. The CDR3 loop reads CASSLGRANQEKLFF. Here the CDR3 DNA reads TGTGCCAGCAGCTTAGGGCGGGCGAATCAAGAAAAACTGTTTTTT.

This chain connects TRBV4-1 to TRBJ2-7; D ambiguous. The V end was cut by 1 base, the J end by 3 bases, with 4 bases between. The CDR3 has 12 residues. CDR1 and CDR2 (germline): MGHRA, YSYEKL. The DNA of the CDR3 is TGCGCCAGCAGCCAAGTAGGCTACGAGCAGTACTTC. It specifies CASSQVGYEQYF.

This chain uses TRBV6-5 with TRBJ1-5; D is uncertain. Germline V CDR1 and CDR2: MNHEY, SVGAGI. Trimming pared 2 bases from V and 6 bases from J, leaving 11 bases between. The CDR3 runs 14 residues. The CDR3 nucleotides are TGTGCCAGCAGTTACCGGTACCCCGGTCAGCCCCAGCATTTT. Amino acids: CASSYRYPGQPQHF.

V usage is TRBV24-1 and J usage is TRBJ1-1; D remains ambiguous. The CDR3 contains 14 residues. Between the trimmed V and J ends, which lost 0 bases and 5 bases, there was a span of 9 bases. Germline CDR1 reads KGHDR; CDR2 reads SFDVKD. CDR3 nucleotides: TGTGCCACCAGTGATTTGCTAGGGAGGACTGAAGCTTTCTTT. This codes for CATSDLLGRTEAFF.

V usage is TRBV7-2 and J usage is TRBJ1-2; D is unresolved. Trimming pared 2 bases from V and 3 bases from J, leaving 10 bases between. This CDR3 comprises 14 residues. The germline V gene has CDR1 SGHTA and CDR2 FQGNSA. The CDR3 sequence: CASSLQEHYYGYTF. CDR3 bases: TGTGCCAGCAGCTTACAGGAACACTACTATGGCTACACCTTC.

The genes are TRBV4-3 and TRBJ1-5; D is uncertain. The germline V gene encodes CDR1 LGHNA and CDR2 YSLEER. V was cut by 0 bases and J by 3 bases, with 9 bases left in between. The CDR3 is made up of 15 amino acids. DNA of the CDR3: TGCGCCAGCAGCCAAGATTGGCAGTTCAATCAGCCCCAGCATTTT. It codes for CASSQDWQFNQPQHF.

This clone was counted between two and nine times. Here the CDR3 reads CASSLAQGSNTGELFF. The CDR3 nucleotides read TGCGCCAGCAGCTTGGCACAGGGCTCGAACACCGGGGAGCTGTTTTTT. This rearrangement joins TRBV5-1 to TRBJ2-2, with D perhaps matching TRBD1 (6 bases). The V and J ends lost 0 bases and 0 bases respectively, with 9 bases between them. This CDR3 has 16 residues. Germline V lookup: CDR1 SGHRS, CDR2 YFSETQ.

The chain joins TRBV30 to TRBJ2-7, with 8 bases lining up with TRBD1. In germline, CDR1 is GTSNPN, CDR2 SVGIG (reference sequence). Trimming took 4 bases from V and 0 from J; bases not matched to a gene: 8. The CDR3 totals 15 residues. The DNA for the CDR3 is TGTGCCTGGAATACTGGACAGGGCCTCTCCTACGAGCAGTACTTC. This gives the protein CAWNTGQGLSYEQYF.

This chain links TRBV5-1 with TRBJ2-3; D unresolved. CDR1 is SGHRS, CDR2 YFSETQ, per germline. The CDR3 runs 14 residues. Trimming cost V 4 bases and J 3 bases, with 12 bases left between them. CDR3 sequence (DNA): TGCGCCAGCAGCCAAGCACCCGGAACAGATACGCAGTATTTT. Translating it yields CASSQAPGTDTQYF. Full variable domain (missing parts from reference TRBV5-1 and TRBJ2-3): KAGVTQTPRYLIKTRGQQVTLSCSPISGHRSVSWYQQTPGQGLQFLFEYFSETQRNKGNFPGRFSGRQFSNSRSEMNVSTLELGDSALYLCASSQAPGTDTQYFGPGTRLTVL.

The chain carries TRBV18 and TRBJ2-7; 10 bases are a match to TRBD2. The CDR3 is 15 residues long. In germline, CDR1 is KGHSH, CDR2 LQKENI. V shed 0 bases and J 4 bases; nucleotides not matched to a gene: 3. The CDR3 here is CASSPPAAGGYEQYF. CDR3 sequence (DNA): TGTGCCAGCTCACCACCAGCAGCGGGGGGGTACGAGCAGTACTTC.

This clone was observed a few times. The chain couples TRBV5-4 to TRBJ2-1, with D maybe TRBD2 (7 bases). Trimming left V 4 bases short and J 0 bases short, with 14 bases between. This CDR3 has 16 amino acids. CDR1 is SGHNT and CDR2 is YYREEE in the germline V gene (reference sequence). CDR3 sequence (DNA): TGTGCCAGCAGCCCCAGGGGCGGGAGCTCCTACAATGAGCAGTTCTTC. Amino acid sequence: CASSPRGGSSYNEQFF. Looking up the rest from reference TRBV5-4 and TRBJ2-1 gives the full variable domain: ETGVTQSPTHLIKTRGQQVTLRCSSQSGHNTVSWYQQALGQGPQFIFQYYREEENGRGNFPPRFSGLQFPNYSSELNVNALELDDSALYLCASSPRGGSSYNEQFFGPGTRLTVL.

V usage is TRBV29-1 and J usage is TRBJ2-4; D remains ambiguous. CDR3 size: 15 residues. Germline V gene sequence: CDR1 SQVTM, CDR2 ANQGSEA. The germline V and J ends were trimmed by 7 bases and 1 base, with 17 bases remaining between them. CDR3 residues: CSATLGITAKNIQYF. In DNA, the CDR3 is TGCAGCGCCACCCTGGGGATAACCGCCAAAAACATTCAGTACTTC.

The V call is TRBV6-2 or TRBV6-3, the J call TRBJ2-5, with TRBD1 matching over 8 bases. Germline V gene sequence: CDR1 MNHEY, CDR2 SVGEGT. J was trimmed by 6 bases and V by 5 bases; bases with no gene match: 8. The CDR3 spans 14 residues. DNA of the CDR3: TGTGCCAGCAGTCCAACAGGGGGTATACAGACCCAGTACTTC. This translates into CASSPTGGIQTQYF.

This sequence joins TRBV3-1 (or the pseudogene TRBV3-2) and TRBJ2-5; 8 bases match TRBD1. The ends lost 2 bases at V and 5 bases at J; junction bases unmatched: 7. Per germline, CDR1 LGHDT and CDR2 YNNKEL (reference sequence). CDR3 size: 15 residues. CDR3 protein: CASSQQDREWETQYF. In DNA, the CDR3 is TGTGCCAGCAGCCAACAGGACAGGGAGTGGGAGACCCAGTACTTC.

The V and J genes are TRBV3-1 (or the pseudogene TRBV3-2) and TRBJ1-2; unclear D gene. The CDR3 is made up of 11 amino acids. The germline gives CDR1 LGHDT, CDR2 YNNKEL (reference sequence). The germline V and J ends were trimmed by 1 base and 7 bases, with 4 bases remaining between them. The CDR3 loop is CASSQGFGYTF. The CDR3 coding sequence is TGTGCCAGCAGCCAAGGCTTTGGCTACACCTTC.

This chain uses TRBV19 with TRBJ2-1; TRBD1 matches at 10 bases. CDR1 is LNHDA and CDR2 is SQIVND in the germline V gene (reference sequence). This CDR3 has 15 amino acids. Unmatched junction bases numbered 8, after V lost 4 bases and J lost 8 bases. The CDR3 spells CASSKNRDRGYEQFF. As DNA, the CDR3 is TGTGCCAGTAGTAAAAACCGGGACAGGGGTTATGAGCAGTTCTTC.

The chain couples TRBV19 to TRBJ2-7; tentatively, D is TRBD2 (8 bases). Germline CDR1 and CDR2: LNHDA and SQIVND (reference sequence). The CDR3 consists of 12 residues. The germline V and J ends were trimmed by 7 bases and 5 bases, with 12 bases remaining between them. CDR3 amino acids: CASTGGGDEQYF. In DNA, the CDR3 is TGTGCCAGTACGGGAGGGGGCGACGAGCAGTACTTC.

This clone was counted between two and nine times. The J gene is TRBJ1-1, the V gene TRBV2; the match to TRBD1 covers 9 bases. The CDR3 has 13 residues. CDR1 is SNHLY and CDR2 is FYNNEI in the germline V gene. Trimming took 9 bases from V and 4 from J; bases not matched to a gene: 6. The CDR3 spells CASKTGGFTEAFF. CDR3 sequence (DNA): TGTGCCAGTAAGACAGGGGGGTTCACTGAAGCTTTCTTT.

The chain uses TRBV9 and TRBJ1-2, with 7 bases identical to TRBD1. V lost 0 bases to trimming and J lost 4 bases; unmatched junction nucleotides: 9. CDR1 SGDLS and CDR2 YYNGEE come from the germline V gene. The CDR3 has 16 amino acids. CDR3 in amino acids: CASSVGMGTASYGYTF. The CDR3, as DNA: TGTGCCAGCAGCGTAGGAATGGGGACAGCCTCCTATGGCTACACCTTC.

V usage is TRBV2 and J usage is TRBJ2-3, with TRBD1 matching 7 bases. V shed 10 bases, J shed 6 bases, and the junction held 7 bases outside the gene matches. Looked up from germline, CDR1 is SNHLY and CDR2 is FYNNEI. The CDR3 consists of 12 residues. CDR3 nucleotides: TGTGCCACCCGACAGGGTGGGGATACGCAGTATTTT. Its translation is CATRQGGDTQYF.

The chain links TRBV19 to TRBJ2-1; 11 nucleotides line up with TRBD1. The V and J ends lost 7 bases and 7 bases, in that order; junction bases with no gene match: 9. CDR3 length equals 15 residues. Germline assignment: CDR1 LNHDA and CDR2 SQIVND (reference sequence). CDR3 residues: CASNQPGQGGNEQFF. CDR3 coding DNA: TGTGCCAGTAACCAACCGGGACAGGGGGGTAATGAGCAGTTCTTC.

This chain links TRBV2 with TRBJ2-7; D tentatively fits TRBD1 or TRBD2 (5 bases each). V lost 6 bases, J lost 6 bases, and 9 bases lay in between. Germline loops: CDR1 SNHLY, CDR2 FYNNEI. This CDR3 has 11 amino acids. CDR3 protein: CASSRDVEQYF. In DNA, the CDR3 is TGTGCCAGCAGCCGGGACGTCGAGCAGTACTTC.

In the case of this clone: The limits of the CDR3 on the DNA are not certain, so only TCRdb's listed CDR3 is given. The chain links TRBV21-1 to TRBJ1-5. TRBV21-1 is a pseudogene segment. Both ends counted, the CDR3 spans 15 residues. This CDR3 reads CASSNWGSGNQPQHF.

The chain links TRBV19 to TRBJ2-3, with 12 bases lining up with TRBD1. Germline V gene sequence: CDR1 LNHDA, CDR2 SQIVND (reference sequence). This CDR3 spans 16 amino acids. The ends lost 4 bases at V and 9 bases at J; junction bases unmatched: 11. The CDR3 is CASSTGTGGPQGTQYF. The CDR3 coding sequence is TGTGCCAGTAGTACCGGGACAGGGGGCCCTCAAGGGACGCAGTATTTT.

The chain employs TRBV3-1 (or the pseudogene TRBV3-2) and TRBJ1-3; no reliable D call. V was trimmed by 2 bases and J by 0 bases, leaving 20 bases between them. The CDR3 covers 19 residues. Looked up from germline, CDR1 is LGHDT and CDR2 is YNNKEL (reference sequence). The CDR3 loop reads CASSQPRFSHQSSGNTIYF. The CDR3 DNA follows: TGTGCCAGCAGCCAACCTCGGTTCTCACACCAATCCTCTGGAAACACCATATATTTT.